The 24 T cell receptor beta chains reported below all come from one sample, sequenced in a study of cytotoxic CD8 clonotypes in ibrutinib-treated CLL. Using immunoSEQ multiplex PCR, the repertoire was profiled, and TCRdb retains in-frame clones only, with some absent. In the table there are hundreds of thousands of clones, around four fifths of which are singletons. The sample was PBMCs, taken before ibrutinib treatment. Receptors originate from a human donor with chronic lymphocytic leukemia.

With regard to this clone: The DNA is omitted, as the CDR3 cannot be located on it reliably, and the CDR3 follows TCRdb's listing. The CDR3 sequence is CASSLAVDTQYF. The chain employs TRBV6-6 and TRBJ2-5. The CDR3 is 12 residues long, counting both termini. Germline CDR1 MNHNY, CDR2 SVGAGI (reference sequence).

The V call is TRBV7-2, the J call TRBJ1-2; maybe TRBD1 (5 bases). This CDR3 has 12 amino acids. The V end was cut by 6 bases, the J end by 7 bases, with 12 bases between. Germline CDR1 and CDR2: SGHTA and FQGNSA. The CDR3 coding sequence is TGTGCCAGCAGAGGGTGGGGGTTTGGCTACACCTTC. Residues: CASRGWGFGYTF.

This chain connects TRBV12-5 to TRBJ2-3; no definite D call. The germline CDR1 and CDR2 sequences are LGHNT and FRNRAP. The CDR3 runs to 13 residues. V gave up 9 bases and J gave up 4 bases, with 14 bases separating them. The CDR3 spells CASAVVLADTQYF. The CDR3, as DNA: TGTGCTAGCGCGGTCGTTTTGGCAGATACGCAGTATTTT. Drawing the rest from reference TRBV12-5 and TRBJ2-3, the complete variable domain is DARVTQTPRHKVTEMGQEVTMRCQPILGHNTVFWYRQTMMQGLELLAYFRNRAPLDDSGMPKDRFSAEMPDATLATLKIQPSEPRDSAVYFCASAVVLADTQYFGPGTRLTVL.

The CDR3 sequence: CASSQDPAGQGLRTEAFF. CDR3 bases: TGCGCCAGCAGCCAAGATCCCGCGGGACAGGGGTTGAGGACTGAAGCTTTCTTT. The rearrangement joins TRBV4-1 to TRBJ1-1; 10 bases agree with TRBD1. V shed 0 bases, J shed 5 bases, and the junction held 12 bases outside the gene matches. Germline lookup yields CDR1 MGHRA and CDR2 YSYEKL. The CDR3 is 18 amino acids.

In the case of this clone: The same CDR3 also results from other DNA sequences found in this sample. The rearrangement uses TRBV11-2 and TRBJ2-1; 8 nucleotides match TRBD2. This CDR3 spans 15 amino acids. The J segment lost 2 bases and the V segment lost 1 base, leaving 1 base of the junction unmatched. In germline, CDR1 is SGHAT, CDR2 FQNNGV. CDR3 in amino acids: CASSLAGGPYNEQFF. CDR3 nucleotides: TGTGCCAGCAGCTTAGCGGGAGGGCCCTACAATGAGCAGTTCTTC.

The CDR3 DNA is TGTGCCAGCAGTTTGAGGTCAGGGGTCCACGAGCAGTACTTC. It specifies CASSLRSGVHEQYF. The V and J genes are TRBV28 and TRBJ2-7, with D perhaps matching TRBD1 (6 bases). The CDR3 covers 14 residues. The germline V and J ends were trimmed by 3 bases and 5 bases, with 14 bases remaining between them. Germline CDR1 is MDHEN and CDR2 is SYDVKM. The variable domain in full, completed from reference TRBV28 and TRBJ2-7, reads DVKVTQSSRYLVKRTGEKVFLECVQDMDHENMFWYRQDPGLGLRLIYFSYDVKMKEKGDIPEGYSVSREKKERFSLILESASTNQTSMYLCASSLRSGVHEQYFGPGTRLTVT.

Only one count was recorded for this clone. J is TRBJ1-2 and V is TRBV4-1; 9 positions match TRBD1. V lost 3 bases and J lost 3; bases outside the gene matches: 5. CDR3 length: 15 amino acids. Per germline, CDR1 MGHRA and CDR2 YSYEKL. In DNA, the CDR3 is TGCGCCAGCAGCCACTCGGGACAGGGTTACTATGGCTACACCTTC. Its translation: CASSHSGQGYYGYTF.

J is TRBJ2-1 and V is TRBV19, with 11 bases matching TRBD2. V lost 5 bases to trimming and J lost 5 bases; unmatched junction nucleotides: 5. CDR1 and CDR2 (germline): LNHDA, SQIVND (reference sequence). CDR3 length: 15 residues. CDR3 bases: TGTGCCAGTAGTGGCCCGGGACTAGCGGACAATGAGCAGTTCTTC. Protein product: CASSGPGLADNEQFF.

The V call is TRBV7-8, the J call TRBJ2-7; D remains unclear. The CDR3 extends over 12 amino acids. Trimming took 4 bases from V and 1 from J, leaving 5 bases between them. From germline, CDR1 is SGHVS and CDR2 FQNEAQ. This CDR3 reads CASSSPSYEQYF. Written as DNA, the CDR3 is TGTGCCAGCAGCTCACCATCCTACGAGCAGTACTTC.

V and J are TRBV15 and TRBJ2-1; 9 bases map to TRBD1. Germline assignment: CDR1 LNHNV and CDR2 YYDKDF (reference sequence). CDR3 size: 16 residues. V dropped 9 bases and J dropped 8; count of bases not matched to a gene: 17. The CDR3 here is CATSRDRVVWTDEQFF. As DNA, the CDR3 is TGTGCCACTTCCCGGGACAGGGTTGTTTGGACCGATGAGCAGTTCTTC.

The V gene is TRBV28, the J gene TRBJ1-4; the D is unclear. The CDR3 is 12 residues long. Germline V gene data show CDR1 as MDHEN and CDR2 as SYDVKM. V lost 5 bases and J lost 11, with 12 bases in between. CDR3 sequence: CASSDGRKKLFF. For the CDR3, the DNA is TGTGCCAGCAGTGACGGTCGGAAGAAACTGTTTTTT.

The genes are TRBV29-1 and TRBJ2-4; 13 nucleotides match TRBD2. V was clipped by 6 bases and J by 4 bases; unmatched bases: 6. This CDR3 spans 15 amino acids. The V gene's germline CDR1 is SQVTM and CDR2 ANQGSEA. Here the CDR3 reads CSVRTSGSPKNIQYF. As DNA, the CDR3 is TGCAGCGTAAGGACTAGCGGGAGTCCTAAAAACATTCAGTACTTC.

With respect to this clone: A read error may account for a junction end that differs from germline. The rearrangement joins TRBV7-7 to TRBJ2-7; perhaps TRBD1 as D (6 bases). CDR3 length: 14 residues. Germline assignment: CDR1 SSHAT and CDR2 FNYEAQ (reference sequence). The CDR3, as DNA: TGTGCTAGCAGCTCGACAGGCAATCCCTACGAGCAGTACTTC. Translated, it gives CASSSTGNPYEQYF.

The chain has TRBV28 and TRBJ2-7; maybe TRBD2 (6 bases). CDR3 length: 16 amino acids. Germline V gene sequence: CDR1 MDHEN, CDR2 SYDVKM. V dropped 6 bases and J dropped 0 bases, with 18 bases sitting between them. The CDR3 spells CASRSRPGVISYEQYF. In DNA, the CDR3 is TGTGCCAGCAGGTCGCGCCCGGGGGTTATCTCCTACGAGCAGTACTTC.

The J gene is TRBJ1-1, the V gene TRBV19; no clear D. V lost 7 bases to trimming and J lost 2 bases, with 8 bases between them. The CDR3 consists of 12 residues. Germline V gene lookup returns CDR1 LNHDA and CDR2 SQIVND (reference sequence). The CDR3 region has the DNA TGTGCCAGTATCCTGGGCAACACTGAAGCTTTCTTT. This gives the protein CASILGNTEAFF.

The gene calls are TRBV5-1 and TRBJ2-3; D unclear. Germline V gene sequence: CDR1 SGHRS, CDR2 YFSETQ. Trimming removed 6 bases from V and 0 bases from J, with 11 bases in between. The CDR3 covers 14 residues. CDR3 in amino acids: CASTLGSSTDTQYF. The CDR3 DNA follows: TGCGCCAGCACTCTTGGGTCTAGCACAGATACGCAGTATTTT.

This clone has a handful of counts. This rearrangement joins TRBV18 to TRBJ1-2, with D unclear. This CDR3 region has 14 residues. CDR1 and CDR2 (germline): KGHSH, LQKENI. Trimming took off 4 bases at V and 2 bases at J, with 11 bases between the two ends. This chain's CDR3 is CASSRRARNYGYTF. In nucleotides, the CDR3 is TGTGCCAGCTCACGACGGGCGAGGAACTATGGCTACACCTTC.

J is TRBJ2-1 and V is TRBV15, with 9 bases fitting TRBD2. This CDR3 region has 16 residues. From germline, CDR1 is LNHNV and CDR2 YYDKDF (reference sequence). V was clipped by 1 base and J by 14 bases; unmatched bases: 15. CDR3 nucleotide sequence: TGTGCCACCAGCAGAGGTTTTAGCGGGAGTCTCCCCGGCGAGTTCTTC. Translated: CATSRGFSGSLPGEFF.

This clone appeared a few times. The chain carries TRBV28 and TRBJ2-1, with 9 bases fitting TRBD2. Looked up from germline, CDR1 is MDHEN and CDR2 is SYDVKM. This CDR3 is built from 16 residues. J gave up 5 bases and V 4 bases, and 9 bases lay outside the gene matches. CDR3 coding DNA: TGTGCCAGCAGTTCAGCGAGCGGGAGGTACCACAATGAGCAGTTCTTC. It codes for CASSSASGRYHNEQFF.

This rearrangement joins TRBV7-2 to TRBJ2-7; 7 bases agree with TRBD2. CDR3 length: 15 residues. CDR1 is SGHTA, CDR2 FQGNSA, per germline. Trimming removed 1 base from V and 4 bases from J; junction bases left unmatched: 7. The CDR3 nucleotides are TGTGCCAGCAGCTTAGGGCGGGAGACGGTATACGAGCAGTACTTC. Protein product: CASSLGRETVYEQYF. The full variable domain, in which reference TRBV7-2 and TRBJ2-7 provide the parts outside the CDR3, is GAGVSQSPSNKVTEKGKDVELRCDPISGHTALYWYRQSLGQGLEFLIYFQGNSAPDKSGLPSDRFSAERTGGSVSTLTIQRTQQEDSAVYLCASSLGRETVYEQYFGPGTRLTVT.

This rearrangement joins TRBV19 to TRBJ2-7; D gene ambiguous. Trimming took 0 bases from V and 3 from J, leaving 6 bases between them. The CDR3 length is 13 residues. Germline CDR1 and CDR2: LNHDA and SQIVND (reference sequence). CDR3: CASSIDGGYEQYF. The CDR3 DNA sequence: TGTGCCAGTAGTATAGACGGTGGCTACGAGCAGTACTTC.

V is TRBV16 and J is TRBJ2-3; D gene unclear. The CDR3 is 12 residues long. CDR1 is KGHSY and CDR2 is FQNENV in the germline V gene. Trimming removed 0 bases from V and 6 bases from J, with 4 bases in between. In nucleotides, the CDR3 is TGTGCCAGCAGCCAATCATTCGATACGCAGTATTTT. Amino acids: CASSQSFDTQYF.

This chain uses TRBV6-1 with TRBJ1-4; 7 bases are a match to TRBD1. The ends lost 1 base at V and 5 bases at J; junction bases unmatched: 10. CDR3 length: 17 amino acids. CDR1 and CDR2 (germline): MNHNS, SASEGT. CDR3 protein: CASSEELQTGTNEKLFF. The CDR3 nucleotides are TGTGCCAGCAGTGAAGAGTTACAGACAGGGACAAATGAAAAACTGTTTTTT.

The chain combines TRBV7-2 with TRBJ1-1, with D uncertain. The CDR3 consists of 11 residues. CDR1 SGHTA and CDR2 FQGNSA come from the germline V gene. Trimming pared 6 bases from V and 0 bases from J, leaving 2 bases between. Here the CDR3 reads CASRLNTEAFF. The CDR3 coding sequence is TGTGCCAGCAGGTTGAACACTGAAGCTTTCTTT.